This TCR beta chain is drawn from a study of blood T cell repertoires in COVID-19. Whole-study context: The cDNA or gDNA used as material had been derived from T cells, B-cell-depleted T cells, or PBMCs.

The CDR3 length is 15 residues. V lost 3 bases and J lost 6; bases outside the gene matches: 10. CDR1 SNHLY and CDR2 FYNNEI come from the germline V gene. This table comes from immunoSEQ multiplex PCR, and its TCRdb copy is limited to in-frame clones, with some not included. Here the sample spans over 300,000 clones, about 90% being singletons. This sequence was found in a man aged 35-49 years with acute or convalescent COVID-19. What was sequenced was peripheral blood. The chain links TRBV2 to TRBJ1-1, with 7 bases identical to TRBD1. This CDR3 reads CASSDPGQSGPEAFF. The CDR3 DNA reads TGTGCCAGCAGTGACCCGGGACAGTCGGGCCCTGAAGCTTTCTTT.